Sequencing of this T cell receptor beta chain was carried out in a study of CD8 T cells in ankylosing spondylitis. Whole-study findings and limits: A CD8+ phenotype characterized the disease-linked clones, which were relatively rare in peripheral blood. In ankylosing spondylitis patients, matched synovial fluid reportedly showed significant enrichment of disease-linked clones. Certain motif variants had earlier been reported in reactive arthritis synovial fluid and blood.

The V gene lost 6 bases and the J gene lost 5 bases, with 19 bases spanning the gap. Germline assignment: CDR1 MDHEN and CDR2 SYDVKM. CDR3 length equals 16 residues. Libraries for TCR beta were made by quantitative 5'-RACE with molecular barcodes. In TCRdb, the 5' RACE reads were re-called with MiXCR into one record per CDR3 protein. The repertoire holds around 150,000 distinct CDR3 sequences, with approximately 48% as singletons. As regards this clonotype: Antigen specificity is unknown.

Sequenced input: synovial fluid, either unsorted or a sorted T cell fraction (not recorded which). The chain couples TRBV28 to TRBJ1-4, with a tentative D call TRBD1 (5 bases). The clonotype comes from a male donor with ankylosing spondylitis. The CDR3 DNA reads as TGTGCCAGCAGCGCAGCCTCGGGACGGCCAAATGAAAAACTGTTTTTT. It codes for CASSAASGRPNEKLFF.